This T cell receptor beta chain was found in a study of regulatory T cells in long-lasting Graves disease. Turning to the study itself: The term persistent Graves' disease signified upward of 5 years on antithyroid drugs with positive TSH receptor antibodies. General study results and limits: Whereas new patients shared 970 or so public clonotypes, persistent patients shared more, at a few thousand. Under persistent disease, TRBV28, TRBJ1-2 and TRBJ2-5 were used preferentially.

There are many counts of this clonotype. Its specificity is not known. Time point reported: persistent/refractory GD, antithyroid drugs over 5 years with positive TRAb. Isolated PBMC RNA provided the starting material for the TCR library. The V segment lost 7 bases and the J segment 3 bases; nucleotides outside the gene matches: 2. The CDR3 sequence is 13 residues long. Looked up from germline, CDR1 is SNHLY and CDR2 is FYNNEI. HTBI primers from iRepertoire and Arm-PCR of CDR3 regions yielded the TCR beta libraries. TCRdb reprocessed the multiplex PCR reads via MiXCR and lists one record per CDR3 protein. Here the sample spans around 430,000 distinct CDR3 sequences, 20% to 25% being singletons.

The sequencing used peripheral blood mononuclear cells (PBMCs), collected when the disease was refractory, from a patient treated with antithyroid drugs. The source of this sequence is a female donor with Graves disease. The V gene is TRBV2, the J gene TRBJ1-4; 7 bases agree with TRBD1. CDR3 sequence: CASTDRANEKLFF. The CDR3 coding sequence is TGTGCCAGCACTGACAGGGCTAATGAAAAACTGTTTTTT.